Below, one T cell receptor (beta chain) is given with its context. Antigen specificity is unknown. These data are taken from a study of T cell responses to AZD1222 COVID-19 vaccine. Study-wide results and caveats: The CD4 TCRs associated with vaccination extended across spike and predominated at 160-218 and 743-854. The donor group comprised mostly white British people and more females; the analysis possibly underestimated clonal diversity. Vaccination with two AZD1222 doses was followed by a rise in Spike-specific TCR breadth and depth.

Profiled with immunoSEQ multiplex PCR; TCRdb holds only in-frame clones, not every one. Among roughly 140,000 clones listed, about 88% were seen once. The CDR3 has 17 amino acids. Deletions cut 1 base from V and 0 bases from J, with 16 bases between. Germline V gene sequence: CDR1 SGHTA, CDR2 FQGNSA. The rearrangement joins TRBV7-2 to TRBJ2-7; tentatively, D is TRBD1 or TRBD2 (8 bases each). The sequence was collected from an adult who had recovered from COVID-19. The input for sequencing was peripheral blood, taken after recovery from COVID-19. As DNA, the CDR3 is TGTGCCAGCAGCTTAGTAGCGGGACAGGCCAGCTCCTACGAGCAGTACTTC. Residues: CASSLVAGQASSYEQYF. Full variable domain (missing parts from reference TRBV7-2 and TRBJ2-7): GAGVSQSPSNKVTEKGKDVELRCDPISGHTALYWYRQSLGQGLEFLIYFQGNSAPDKSGLPSDRFSAERTGGSVSTLTIQRTQQEDSAVYLCASSLVAGQASSYEQYFGPGTRLTVT.